This is a list of T cell receptor beta chains from one sample in a study of T cell changes during pregnancy in multiple sclerosis. Sequencing used immunoSEQ multiplex PCR; TCRdb keeps in-frame clones, though not all of them. Of roughly 39,000 clones listed, about nine tenths are singletons. Here the sequenced sample was CD4+ T cells from peripheral blood mononuclear cells, taken in the first trimester of pregnancy. The receptors were sampled from a female donor in good health, enrolled as a control in a pregnancy study. Each CDR3 is given with its conserved first and last residue. A D gene is named only where the DNA matches it firmly. Clone size appears in some rows only: once, few, many, or a class for an expanded clone.

J gene: TRBJ2-1; CDR3 length: 15; D gene: TRBD2; clone size: .; V gene: TRBV7-2; CDR3 DNA: TGTGCCAGCAGCTGGACTAGCGGGGGGGCAGGTGAGCAGTTCTTC; CDR3 protein: CASSWTSGGAGEQFF
J gene: TRBJ2-2; CDR3 length: 13; D gene: .; clone size: .; V gene: TRBV4-3; CDR3 DNA: TGCGCCAGCAGCCCCTTGCGGCCCGGGGAGCTGTTTTTT; CDR3 protein: CASSPLRPGELFF
J gene: TRBJ2-7; CDR3 length: 12; D gene: TRBD1; clone size: .; V gene: TRBV7-2; CDR3 DNA: TGTGCCAGCAGCTTGACAGGGCTCGAGCAGTACTTC; CDR3 protein: CASSLTGLEQYF
J gene: TRBJ2-7; CDR3 length: 15; D gene: .; clone size: .; V gene: TRBV7-2; CDR3 DNA: TGTGCCAGCAGCTTAGACCCAGGGTCTTTAGGGGAGCAGTACTTC; CDR3 protein: CASSLDPGSLGEQYF
J gene: TRBJ2-3; CDR3 length: 18; D gene: TRBD2; clone size: .; V gene: TRBV4-3; CDR3 DNA: TGCGCCAGCAGCCAAGATTTGGCTAGCGGGGGGCCCCGCGGTACGCAGTATTTT; CDR3 protein: CASSQDLASGGPRGTQYF
J gene: TRBJ1-6; CDR3 length: 14; D gene: TRBD1; clone size: .; V gene: TRBV5-4; CDR3 DNA: TGTGCCACCGGGGGACAGGGTGGTATTTCACCCCTCCACTTT; CDR3 protein: CATGGQGGISPLHF
J gene: TRBJ2-7; CDR3 length: 11; D gene: .; clone size: .; V gene: TRBV19; CDR3 DNA: TGTGCCAGTAGTCAGAACTACGAGCAGTACTTC; CDR3 protein: CASSQNYEQYF
J gene: TRBJ1-1; CDR3 length: 14; D gene: .; clone size: .; V gene: TRBV7-9; CDR3 DNA: TGTGCCAGCAGCCGAGCGGGGGCCCGAAGTGAAGCTTTCTTT; CDR3 protein: CASSRAGARSEAFF
J gene: TRBJ1-2; CDR3 length: 12; D gene: .; clone size: once; V gene: TRBV6-5; CDR3 DNA: TGTGCCAGCAGTGCAGGGGTGGCTGGCTACACCTTC; CDR3 protein: CASSAGVAGYTF
J gene: TRBJ1-1; CDR3 length: 14; D gene: .; clone size: few; V gene: TRBV19; CDR3 DNA: TGTGCCAGTACCCCAGGCCGATTGAACACTGAAGCTTTCTTT; CDR3 protein: CASTPGRLNTEAFF
J gene: TRBJ1-1; CDR3 length: 13; D gene: .; clone size: .; V gene: TRBV7-6; CDR3 DNA: TGTGCCAGCAGCTTAGCCCCTCGGGGTGAAGCTTTCTTT; CDR3 protein: CASSLAPRGEAFF
J gene: TRBJ2-5; CDR3 length: 14; D gene: .; clone size: once; V gene: TRBV18; CDR3 DNA: TGTGCCAGCTCACCTACAGGGCTTAAAGAGACCCAGTACTTC; CDR3 protein: CASSPTGLKETQYF
J gene: TRBJ1-3; CDR3 length: 17; D gene: .; clone size: .; V gene: TRBV4-1; CDR3 DNA: TGCGCCAGCAGCTTAGACACCGGGATGTCCTCTGGAAACACCATATATTTT; CDR3 protein: CASSLDTGMSSGNTIYF
J gene: TRBJ1-1; CDR3 length: 11; D gene: .; clone size: .; V gene: TRBV20-1; CDR3 DNA: TGCAGTGCTAGTCGGGGCAGGGGAGCTTTCTTT; CDR3 protein: CSASRGRGAFF
J gene: TRBJ2-1; CDR3 length: 15; D gene: .; clone size: .; V gene: TRBV6-5; CDR3 DNA: TGTGCCAGCAGCCGCCACCGCGGATCCTACAATGAGCAGTTCTTC; CDR3 protein: CASSRHRGSYNEQFF
J gene: TRBJ2-1; CDR3 length: 13; D gene: .; clone size: .; V gene: TRBV7-9; CDR3 DNA: TGTGCCAGCAGCTTAGGGCTTCACAATGAGCAGTTCTTC; CDR3 protein: CASSLGLHNEQFF
J gene: TRBJ1-6; CDR3 length: 16; D gene: TRBD1; clone size: .; V gene: TRBV28; CDR3 DNA: TGTGCCAGCAGGCCGACAGGGGGCGCATCTGATTCACCCCTCCACTTT; CDR3 protein: CASRPTGGASDSPLHF
J gene: TRBJ2-1; CDR3 length: 14; D gene: TRBD2; clone size: .; V gene: TRBV27; CDR3 DNA: TGTGCCAGCACCCGGGGGGGCTCCTACAATGAGCAGTTCTTC; CDR3 protein: CASTRGGSYNEQFF
J gene: TRBJ2-3; CDR3 length: 15; D gene: TRBD1; clone size: .; V gene: TRBV12-5; CDR3 DNA: TGTGCTAGTGGGACCGGGACAGGGAGCACAGATACGCAGTATTTT; CDR3 protein: CASGTGTGSTDTQYF
J gene: TRBJ2-5; CDR3 length: 15; D gene: TRBD2; clone size: once; V gene: TRBV7-2; CDR3 DNA: TGTGCCAGCAGCTTTCTAGCGGGGGGGCAAGAGACCCAGTACTTC; CDR3 protein: CASSFLAGGQETQYF
J gene: TRBJ2-2; CDR3 length: 18; D gene: TRBD2; clone size: .; V gene: TRBV7-6; CDR3 DNA: TGTGCCAGCAGCTTAGTTGGCGGAGCGGGGGCGAACACCGGGGAGCTGTTTTTT; CDR3 protein: CASSLVGGAGANTGELFF
J gene: TRBJ2-1; CDR3 length: 16; D gene: .; clone size: .; V gene: TRBV7-9; CDR3 DNA: TGTGCCAGCAGCTGGCGACAGGACTTAAGGGGCAATGAGCAGTTCTTC; CDR3 protein: CASSWRQDLRGNEQFF
J gene: TRBJ1-1; CDR3 length: 13; D gene: .; clone size: once; V gene: TRBV14; CDR3 DNA: TGTGCCAGCAGCCGAATTACCGGGATTGAAGCTTTCTTT; CDR3 protein: CASSRITGIEAFF
J gene: TRBJ1-5; CDR3 length: 13; D gene: .; clone size: .; V gene: TRBV27; CDR3 DNA: TGTGCCAGCAGCCCCGGGGGCAATCAGCCCCAGCATTTT; CDR3 protein: CASSPGGNQPQHF
J gene: TRBJ2-5; CDR3 length: 14; D gene: TRBD1; clone size: .; V gene: TRBV7-7; CDR3 DNA: TGTGCTAGCAGCTTACGGACAGGGGGAGAGACCCAGTACTTC; CDR3 protein: CASSLRTGGETQYF
J gene: TRBJ1-6; CDR3 length: 15; D gene: .; clone size: .; V gene: TRBV9; CDR3 DNA: TGTGCCAGCAGCACCCCTCAGGGGTATAATTCACCCCTCCACTTT; CDR3 protein: CASSTPQGYNSPLHF
J gene: TRBJ2-3; CDR3 length: 14; D gene: .; clone size: .; V gene: TRBV19; CDR3 DNA: TGTGCCACCAGAGACCCGGGGGGCACAGATACGCAGTATTTT; CDR3 protein: CATRDPGGTDTQYF
J gene: TRBJ2-3; CDR3 length: 14; D gene: .; clone size: .; V gene: TRBV11-3; CDR3 DNA: TGTGCCAGCAGCTTAGCCGGGGTGACAGATACGCAGTATTTT; CDR3 protein: CASSLAGVTDTQYF
J gene: TRBJ1-5; CDR3 length: 14; D gene: TRBD1; clone size: .; V gene: TRBV5-6; CDR3 DNA: TGTGCCAGCAGCTTCGGACAGGGGTTTCAGCCCCAGCATTTT; CDR3 protein: CASSFGQGFQPQHF
J gene: TRBJ2-7; CDR3 length: 12; D gene: .; clone size: .; V gene: TRBV10-3; CDR3 DNA: TGTGCCATCAGTGATCAATCCTACGAGCAGTACTTC; CDR3 protein: CAISDQSYEQYF
J gene: TRBJ2-1; CDR3 length: 14; D gene: .; clone size: .; V gene: TRBV5-1; CDR3 DNA: TGCGCCAGCAGCGAGGGACACTCCTACAATGAGCAGTTCTTC; CDR3 protein: CASSEGHSYNEQFF
J gene: TRBJ2-6; CDR3 length: 17; D gene: .; clone size: .; V gene: TRBV7-3; CDR3 DNA: TGTGCCAGCAGCCGCAACGGACAGCTCTCTGGGGCCAACGTCCTGACTTTC; CDR3 protein: CASSRNGQLSGANVLTF
J gene: TRBJ2-7; CDR3 length: 15; D gene: .; clone size: .; V gene: TRBV4-2; CDR3 DNA: TGTGCCAGCAGCCAAGCTCTTTCCGGTACCTACGAGCAGTACTTC; CDR3 protein: CASSQALSGTYEQYF
J gene: TRBJ1-2; CDR3 length: 13; D gene: .; clone size: .; V gene: TRBV28; CDR3 DNA: TGTGCCAGCAGGGATCCGGAGATAAGTGGCTACACCTTC; CDR3 protein: CASRDPEISGYTF
J gene: TRBJ2-1; CDR3 length: 15; D gene: TRBD2; clone size: .; V gene: TRBV9; CDR3 DNA: TGTGCCAGCAGCGTAACTTCAGCGGGGCGTAATGAGCAGTTCTTC; CDR3 protein: CASSVTSAGRNEQFF
J gene: TRBJ1-4; CDR3 length: 14; D gene: .; clone size: few; V gene: TRBV19; CDR3 DNA: TGTGCCAGTAGGAGGGGGACAACTAATGAAAAACTGTTTTTT; CDR3 protein: CASRRGTTNEKLFF
J gene: TRBJ2-3; CDR3 length: 14; D gene: TRBD1; clone size: .; V gene: TRBV19; CDR3 DNA: TGTGCCAGTAGACAGGGGGCTAGCACAGATACGCAGTATTTT; CDR3 protein: CASRQGASTDTQYF